This paragraph covers one T cell receptor (beta chain) sequence. With 5 bases removed from V and 4 bases from J, the gap between germline ends came to 12 bases. The CDR3 totals 13 residues. Germline CDR1 and CDR2: MNHEY and SMNVEV (reference sequence). The data belong to a study of blood T cell repertoires in COVID-19. All enrollees were about 18 to 100 years old and from about 24 US areas. Donors were grouped by their self-reported clinical history. The study counted Cohort 3 donors as recovered given two negative PCRs, clearance, or symptom resolution. Repertoires were generated with immunoSEQ multiplex PCR, while TCRdb's copy carries only in-frame clones and drops some. In the table there are a few hundred thousand clones, more than 75% of which are singletons.

Sample: PBMCs or T cells enriched from blood (not recorded which). This clonotype was obtained from a woman between 40 and 50 years old who had recovered from COVID-19. This rearrangement joins TRBV27 to TRBJ2-7, with a tentative D call TRBD1 (6 bases). Here the CDR3 DNA reads TGTGCCAGCAGTCCCCTAAGGGGGTACGAGCAGTACTTC. Its translation is CASSPLRGYEQYF.